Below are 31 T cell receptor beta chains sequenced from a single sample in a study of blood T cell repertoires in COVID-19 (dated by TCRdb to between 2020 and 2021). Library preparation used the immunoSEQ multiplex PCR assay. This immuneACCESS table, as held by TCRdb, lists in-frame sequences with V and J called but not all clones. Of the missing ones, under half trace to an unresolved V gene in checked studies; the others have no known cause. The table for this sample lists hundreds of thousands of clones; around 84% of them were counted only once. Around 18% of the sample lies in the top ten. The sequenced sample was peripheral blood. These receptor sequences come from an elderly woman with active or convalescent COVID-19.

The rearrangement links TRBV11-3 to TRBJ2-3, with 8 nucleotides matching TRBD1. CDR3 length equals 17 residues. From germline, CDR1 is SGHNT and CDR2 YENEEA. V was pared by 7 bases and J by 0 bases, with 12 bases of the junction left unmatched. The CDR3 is CASNTGQGGTSTDTQYF. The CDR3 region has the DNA TGTGCCAGCAACACCGGACAGGGTGGTACTAGCACAGATACGCAGTATTTT.

The CDR3 sequence: CASRTGVGSPLHF. The CDR3 DNA reads as TGTGCCAGCAGAACCGGGGTGGGTTCACCCCTCCACTTT. The gene calls are TRBV28 and TRBJ1-6; D uncertain. CDR1 is MDHEN and CDR2 is SYDVKM in the germline V gene. V was shortened by 6 bases and J by 9 bases, with 12 bases between the two germline ends. The CDR3 runs 13 residues.

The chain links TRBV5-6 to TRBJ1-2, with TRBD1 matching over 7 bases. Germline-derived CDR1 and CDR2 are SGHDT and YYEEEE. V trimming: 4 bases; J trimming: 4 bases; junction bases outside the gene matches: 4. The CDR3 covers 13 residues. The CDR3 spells CASSTGTVYGYTF. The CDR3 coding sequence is TGTGCCAGCAGCACCGGGACAGTCTATGGCTACACCTTC.

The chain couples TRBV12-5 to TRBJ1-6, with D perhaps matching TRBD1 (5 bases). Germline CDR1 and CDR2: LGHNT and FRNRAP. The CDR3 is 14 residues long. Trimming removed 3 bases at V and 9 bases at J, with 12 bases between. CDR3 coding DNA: TGTGCTAGTGGTTTCGGTCGACAGCTTTCACCCCTCCACTTT. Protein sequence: CASGFGRQLSPLHF.

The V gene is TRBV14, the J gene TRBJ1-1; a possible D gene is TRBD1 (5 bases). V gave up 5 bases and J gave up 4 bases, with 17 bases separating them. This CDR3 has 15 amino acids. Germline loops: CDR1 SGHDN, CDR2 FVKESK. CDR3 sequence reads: CASSAGGGPGTEAFF. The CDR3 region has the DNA TGTGCCAGCAGCGCGGGGGGAGGCCCAGGCACTGAAGCTTTCTTT. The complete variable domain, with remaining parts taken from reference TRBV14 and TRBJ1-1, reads EAGVTQFPSHSVIEKGQTVTLRCDPISGHDNLYWYRRVMGKEIKFLLHFVKESKQDESGMPNNRFLAERTGGTYSTLKVQPAELEDSGVYFCASSAGGGPGTEAFFGQGTRLTVV.

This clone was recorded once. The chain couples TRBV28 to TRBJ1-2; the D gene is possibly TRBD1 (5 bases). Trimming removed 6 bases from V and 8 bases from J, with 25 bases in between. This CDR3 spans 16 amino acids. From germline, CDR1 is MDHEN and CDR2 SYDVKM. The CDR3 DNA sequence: TGTGCCAGCAGCCGTGGCGTCACACAGGCACTCGGGGGCTACACCTTC. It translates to CASSRGVTQALGGYTF.

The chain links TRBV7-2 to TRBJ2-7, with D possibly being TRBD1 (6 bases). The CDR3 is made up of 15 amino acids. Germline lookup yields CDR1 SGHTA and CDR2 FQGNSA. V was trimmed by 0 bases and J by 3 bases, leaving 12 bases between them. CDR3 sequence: CASSLAPGQFYEQYF. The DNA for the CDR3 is TGTGCCAGCAGCTTAGCACCAGGACAGTTCTACGAGCAGTACTTC.

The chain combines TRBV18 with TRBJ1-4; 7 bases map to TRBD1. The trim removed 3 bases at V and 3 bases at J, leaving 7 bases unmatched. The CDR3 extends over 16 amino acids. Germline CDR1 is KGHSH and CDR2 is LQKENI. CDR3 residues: CASSPFEGAPNEKLFF. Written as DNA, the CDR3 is TGTGCCAGCTCACCCTTCGAGGGGGCACCTAATGAAAAACTGTTTTTT.

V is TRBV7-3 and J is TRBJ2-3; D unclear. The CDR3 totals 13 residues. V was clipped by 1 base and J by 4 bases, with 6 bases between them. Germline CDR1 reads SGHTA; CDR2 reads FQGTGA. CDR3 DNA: TGTGCCAGCAGCTTAATCCAGGCAGATACGCAGTATTTT. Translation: CASSLIQADTQYF. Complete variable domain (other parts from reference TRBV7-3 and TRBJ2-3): GAGVSQTPSNKVTEKGKYVELRCDPISGHTALYWYRQSLGQGPEFLIYFQGTGAADDSGLPNDRFFAVRPEGSVSTLKIQRTERGDSAVYLCASSLIQADTQYFGPGTRLTVL.

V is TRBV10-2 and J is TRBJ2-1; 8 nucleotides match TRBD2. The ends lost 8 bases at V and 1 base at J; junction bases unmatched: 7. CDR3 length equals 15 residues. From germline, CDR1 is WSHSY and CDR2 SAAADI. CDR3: CASHTSGGSYNEQFF. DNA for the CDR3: TGCGCCAGCCACACTAGCGGAGGTTCCTACAATGAGCAGTTCTTC.

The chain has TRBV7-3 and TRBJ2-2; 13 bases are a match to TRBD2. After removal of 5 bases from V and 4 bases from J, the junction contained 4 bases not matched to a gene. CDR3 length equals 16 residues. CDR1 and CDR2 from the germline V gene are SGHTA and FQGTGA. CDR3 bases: TGTGCCAGCAGCCCAGGACTAGCGGGAGCCACCGGGGAGCTGTTTTTT. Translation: CASSPGLAGATGELFF.

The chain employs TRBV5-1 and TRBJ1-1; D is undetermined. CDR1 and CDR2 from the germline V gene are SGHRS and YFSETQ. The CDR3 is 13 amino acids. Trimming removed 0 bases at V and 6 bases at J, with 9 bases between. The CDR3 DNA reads TGCGCCAGCAGCTTGGCCGGCGGCCCTGAAGCTTTCTTT. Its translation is CASSLAGGPEAFF.

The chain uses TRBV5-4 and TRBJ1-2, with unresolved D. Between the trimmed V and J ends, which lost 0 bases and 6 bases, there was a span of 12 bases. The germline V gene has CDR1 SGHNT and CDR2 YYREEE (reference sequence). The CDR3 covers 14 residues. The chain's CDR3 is CASSLANRLDGYTF. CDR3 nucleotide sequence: TGTGCCAGCAGCTTGGCCAATCGGCTAGATGGCTACACCTTC.

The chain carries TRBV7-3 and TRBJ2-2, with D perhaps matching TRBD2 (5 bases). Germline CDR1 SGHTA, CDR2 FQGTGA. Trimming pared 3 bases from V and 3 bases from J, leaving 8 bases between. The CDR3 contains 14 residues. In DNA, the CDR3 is TGTGCCAGCAGCTTCATGAGGGACACCGGGGAGCTGTTTTTT. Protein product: CASSFMRDTGELFF. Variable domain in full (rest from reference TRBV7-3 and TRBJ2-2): GAGVSQTPSNKVTEKGKYVELRCDPISGHTALYWYRQSLGQGPEFLIYFQGTGAADDSGLPNDRFFAVRPEGSVSTLKIQRTERGDSAVYLCASSFMRDTGELFFGEGSRLTVL.

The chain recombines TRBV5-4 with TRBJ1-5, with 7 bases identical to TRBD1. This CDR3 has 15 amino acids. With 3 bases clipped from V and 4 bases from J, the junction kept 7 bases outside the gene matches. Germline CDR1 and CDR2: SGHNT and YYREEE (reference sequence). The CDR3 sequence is CASSSPGTENQPQHF. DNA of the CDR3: TGTGCCAGCAGCTCACCCGGGACAGAGAATCAGCCCCAGCATTTT.

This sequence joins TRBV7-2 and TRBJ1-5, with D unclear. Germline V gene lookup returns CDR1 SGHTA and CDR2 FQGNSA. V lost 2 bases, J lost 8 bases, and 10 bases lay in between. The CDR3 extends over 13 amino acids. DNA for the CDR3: TGTGCCAGCAGCTTATTAATGAGGGAGCCCCAGCATTTT. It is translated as CASSLLMREPQHF. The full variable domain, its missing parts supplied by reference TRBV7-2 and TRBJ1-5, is GAGVSQSPSNKVTEKGKDVELRCDPISGHTALYWYRQSLGQGLEFLIYFQGNSAPDKSGLPSDRFSAERTGGSVSTLTIQRTQQEDSAVYLCASSLLMREPQHFGDGTRLSIL.

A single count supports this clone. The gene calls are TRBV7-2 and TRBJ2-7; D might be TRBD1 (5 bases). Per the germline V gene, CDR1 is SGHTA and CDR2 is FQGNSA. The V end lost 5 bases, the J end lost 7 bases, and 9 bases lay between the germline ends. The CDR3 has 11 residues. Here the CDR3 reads CASSPGHEQYF. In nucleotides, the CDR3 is TGTGCCAGCAGCCCCGGACATGAGCAGTACTTC. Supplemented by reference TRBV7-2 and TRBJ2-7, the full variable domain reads GAGVSQSPSNKVTEKGKDVELRCDPISGHTALYWYRQSLGQGLEFLIYFQGNSAPDKSGLPSDRFSAERTGGSVSTLTIQRTQQEDSAVYLCASSPGHEQYFGPGTRLTVT.

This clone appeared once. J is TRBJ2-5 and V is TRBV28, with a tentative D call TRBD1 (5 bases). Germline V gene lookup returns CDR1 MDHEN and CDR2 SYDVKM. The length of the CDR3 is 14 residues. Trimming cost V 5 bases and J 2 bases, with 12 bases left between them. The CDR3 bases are TGTGCCAGCAGTCCTCCAGGGTCACAAGAGACCCAGTACTTC. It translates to CASSPPGSQETQYF.

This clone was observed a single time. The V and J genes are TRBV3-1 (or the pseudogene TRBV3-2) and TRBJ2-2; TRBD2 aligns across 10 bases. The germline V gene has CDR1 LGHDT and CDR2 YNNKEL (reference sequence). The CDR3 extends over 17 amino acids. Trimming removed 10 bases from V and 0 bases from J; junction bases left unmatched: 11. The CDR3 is CATPTGTSETNTGELFF. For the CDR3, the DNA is TGTGCCACCCCGACCGGGACTAGCGAAACGAACACCGGGGAGCTGTTTTTT.

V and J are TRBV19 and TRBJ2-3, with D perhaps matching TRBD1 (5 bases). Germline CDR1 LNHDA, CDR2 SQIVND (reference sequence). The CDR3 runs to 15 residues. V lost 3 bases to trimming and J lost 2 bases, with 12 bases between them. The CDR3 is CASSMDIRLTDTQYF. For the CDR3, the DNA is TGTGCCAGTAGTATGGACATCCGGCTCACAGATACGCAGTATTTT.

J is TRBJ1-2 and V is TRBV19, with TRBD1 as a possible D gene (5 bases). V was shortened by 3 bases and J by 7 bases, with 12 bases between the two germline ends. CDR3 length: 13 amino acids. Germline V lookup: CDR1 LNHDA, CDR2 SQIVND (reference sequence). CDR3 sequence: CASSISGFRGYTF. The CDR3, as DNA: TGTGCCAGTAGTATTTCAGGGTTCCGTGGCTACACCTTC.

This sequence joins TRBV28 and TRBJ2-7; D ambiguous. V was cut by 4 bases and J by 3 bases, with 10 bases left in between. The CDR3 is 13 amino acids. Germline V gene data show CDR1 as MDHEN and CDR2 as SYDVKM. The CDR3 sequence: CASSSHNGYEQYF. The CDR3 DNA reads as TGTGCCAGCAGTTCCCACAATGGCTACGAGCAGTACTTC. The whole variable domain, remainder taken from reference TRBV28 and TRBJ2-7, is DVKVTQSSRYLVKRTGEKVFLECVQDMDHENMFWYRQDPGLGLRLIYFSYDVKMKEKGDIPEGYSVSREKKERFSLILESASTNQTSMYLCASSSHNGYEQYFGPGTRLTVT.

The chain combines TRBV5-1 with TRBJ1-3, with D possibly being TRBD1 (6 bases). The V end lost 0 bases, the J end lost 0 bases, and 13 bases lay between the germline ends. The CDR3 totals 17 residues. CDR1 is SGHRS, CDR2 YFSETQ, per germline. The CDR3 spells CASSLGRQVNSGNTIYF. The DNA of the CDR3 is TGCGCCAGCAGCTTGGGCCGACAGGTAAACTCTGGAAACACCATATATTTT. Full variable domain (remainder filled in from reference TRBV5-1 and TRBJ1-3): KAGVTQTPRYLIKTRGQQVTLSCSPISGHRSVSWYQQTPGQGLQFLFEYFSETQRNKGNFPGRFSGRQFSNSRSEMNVSTLELGDSALYLCASSLGRQVNSGNTIYFGEGSWLTVV.

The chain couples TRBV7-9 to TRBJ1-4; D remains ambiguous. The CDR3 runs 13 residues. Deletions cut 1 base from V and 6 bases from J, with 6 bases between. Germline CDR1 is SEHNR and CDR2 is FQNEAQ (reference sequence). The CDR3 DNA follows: TGTGCCAGCAGCTTAGTTGAGGATGAAAAACTGTTTTTT. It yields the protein CASSLVEDEKLFF.

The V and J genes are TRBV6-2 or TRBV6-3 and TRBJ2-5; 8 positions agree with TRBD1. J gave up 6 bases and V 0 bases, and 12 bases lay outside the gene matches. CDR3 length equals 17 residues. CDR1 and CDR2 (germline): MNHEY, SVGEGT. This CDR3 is CASSYSARTGWGKTQYF. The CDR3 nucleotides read TGTGCCAGCAGTTACTCCGCGAGGACAGGGTGGGGGAAGACCCAGTACTTC.

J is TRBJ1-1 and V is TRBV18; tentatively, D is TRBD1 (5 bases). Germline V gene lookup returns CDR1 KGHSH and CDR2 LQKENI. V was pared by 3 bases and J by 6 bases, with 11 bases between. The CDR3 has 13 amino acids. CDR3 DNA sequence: TGTGCCAGCTCACCGACCTCGGGGGCTGAAGCTTTCTTT. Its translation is CASSPTSGAEAFF.

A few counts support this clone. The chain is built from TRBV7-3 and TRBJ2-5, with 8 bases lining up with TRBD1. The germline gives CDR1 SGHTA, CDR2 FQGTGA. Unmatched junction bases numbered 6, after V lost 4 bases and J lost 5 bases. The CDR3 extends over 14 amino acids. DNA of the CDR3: TGTGCCAGCAGCTCCGCAGGGGGCTGGGAGACCCAGTACTTC. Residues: CASSSAGGWETQYF.

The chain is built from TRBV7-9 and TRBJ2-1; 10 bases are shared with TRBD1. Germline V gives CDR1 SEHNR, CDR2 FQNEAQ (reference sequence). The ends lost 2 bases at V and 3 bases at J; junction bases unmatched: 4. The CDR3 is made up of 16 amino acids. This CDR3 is CASSLYGTGDYNEQFF. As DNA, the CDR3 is TGTGCCAGCAGCTTATATGGGACAGGGGACTACAATGAGCAGTTCTTC.

The DNA of the CDR3 is TGTGCCACCAGTGCGACGGAGGAAAAAGAGACCCAGTACTTC. Translating it yields CATSATEEKETQYF. The V gene is TRBV24-1, the J gene TRBJ2-5, with D perhaps TRBD2 (5 bases). The CDR3 runs 14 residues. Germline CDR1 reads KGHDR; CDR2 reads SFDVKD. Trimming shortened V by 5 bases and J by 3 bases, and 12 bases separated the two germline ends.

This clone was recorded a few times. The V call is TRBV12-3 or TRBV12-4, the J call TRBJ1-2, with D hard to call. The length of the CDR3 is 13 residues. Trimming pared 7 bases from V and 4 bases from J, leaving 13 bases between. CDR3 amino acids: CASTPGVRYGYTF. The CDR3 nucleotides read TGTGCCAGCACCCCCGGTGTGCGCTATGGCTACACCTTC.

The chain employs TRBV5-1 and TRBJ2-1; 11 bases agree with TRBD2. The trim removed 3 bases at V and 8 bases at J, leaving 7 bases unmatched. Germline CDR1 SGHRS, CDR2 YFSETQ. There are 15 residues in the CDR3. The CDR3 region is CASSSASGGPDEQFF. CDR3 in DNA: TGCGCCAGCAGCTCTGCTAGCGGGGGGCCGGATGAGCAGTTCTTC.